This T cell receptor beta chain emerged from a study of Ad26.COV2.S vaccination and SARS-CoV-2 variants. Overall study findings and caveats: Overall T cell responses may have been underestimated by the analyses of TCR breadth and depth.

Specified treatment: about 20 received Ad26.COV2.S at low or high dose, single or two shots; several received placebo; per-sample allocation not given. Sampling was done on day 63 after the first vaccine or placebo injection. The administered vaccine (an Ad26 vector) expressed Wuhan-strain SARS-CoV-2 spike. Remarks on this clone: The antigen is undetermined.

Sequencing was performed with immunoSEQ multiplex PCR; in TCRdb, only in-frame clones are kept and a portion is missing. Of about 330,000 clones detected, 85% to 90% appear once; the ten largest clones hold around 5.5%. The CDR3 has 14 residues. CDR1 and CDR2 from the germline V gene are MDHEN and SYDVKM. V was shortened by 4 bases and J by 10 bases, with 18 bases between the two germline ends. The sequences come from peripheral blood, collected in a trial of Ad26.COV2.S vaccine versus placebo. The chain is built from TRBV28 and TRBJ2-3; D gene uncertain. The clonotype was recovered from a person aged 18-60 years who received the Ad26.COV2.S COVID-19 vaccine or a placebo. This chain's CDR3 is CASSSRVKTTSQYF. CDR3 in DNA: TGTGCCAGCAGTTCTCGTGTGAAAACTACATCGCAGTATTTT. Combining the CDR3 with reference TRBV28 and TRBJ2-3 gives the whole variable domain DVKVTQSSRYLVKRTGEKVFLECVQDMDHENMFWYRQDPGLGLRLIYFSYDVKMKEKGDIPEGYSVSREKKERFSLILESASTNQTSMYLCASSSRVKTTSQYFGPGTRLTVL.